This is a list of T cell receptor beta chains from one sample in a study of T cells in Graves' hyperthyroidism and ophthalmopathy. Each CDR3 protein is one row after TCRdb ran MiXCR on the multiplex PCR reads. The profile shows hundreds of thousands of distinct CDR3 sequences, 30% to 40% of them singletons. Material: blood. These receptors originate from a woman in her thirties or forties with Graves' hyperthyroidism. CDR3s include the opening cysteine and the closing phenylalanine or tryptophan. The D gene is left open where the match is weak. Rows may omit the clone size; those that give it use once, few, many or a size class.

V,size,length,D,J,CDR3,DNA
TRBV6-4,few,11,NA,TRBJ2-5,CASKGQETQYF,TGTGCCAGCAAAGGGCAGGAGACCCAGTACTTC
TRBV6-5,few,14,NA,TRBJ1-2,CASSYSERAGGYTF,TGTGCCAGCAGTTACTCGGAGCGGGCAGGTGGCTACACCTTC
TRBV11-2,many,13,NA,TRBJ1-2,CASSLARDFGYTF,TGTGCCAGCAGCTTAGCCAGGGACTTTGGCTACACCTTC
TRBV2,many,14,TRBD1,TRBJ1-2,CASTQGQGVYGYTF,TGTGCCAGCACCCAGGGACAGGGAGTCTATGGCTACACCTTC
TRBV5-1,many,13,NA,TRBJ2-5,CASSEQSQETQYF,TGCGCCAGCAGCGAACAGTCACAAGAGACCCAGTACTTC
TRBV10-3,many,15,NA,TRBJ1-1,CAISESGGSNTEAFF,TGTGCCATCAGTGAGTCGGGGGGGTCCAACACTGAAGCTTTCTTT
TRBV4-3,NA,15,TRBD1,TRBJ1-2,CASSQWDRGRYGYTF,TGCGCCAGCAGCCAATGGGACAGGGGTAGATATGGCTACACCTTC
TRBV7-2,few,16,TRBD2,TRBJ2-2,CASSRGGSGSTGELFF,TGTGCCAGCAGCCGGGGGGGGTCAGGGTCCACCGGGGAGCTGTTTTTT
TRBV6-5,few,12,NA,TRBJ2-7,CASSYRFAEQYF,TGTGCCAGCAGTTACCGGTTTGCCGAGCAGTACTTC
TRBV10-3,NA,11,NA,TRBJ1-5,CAIRDQETQHF,TGTGCCATCAGAGACCAAGAGACCCAGCATTTT
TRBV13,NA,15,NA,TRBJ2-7,CASSSGSGPAYEQYF,TGTGCCAGCAGCTCGGGAAGCGGTCCCGCCTACGAGCAGTACTTC
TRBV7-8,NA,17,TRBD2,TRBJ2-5,CASSSGTSGGPQETQYF,TGTGCCAGCAGCTCTGGGACTAGCGGGGGTCCACAAGAGACCCAGTACTTC
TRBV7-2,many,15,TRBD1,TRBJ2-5,CASSYWDRGGETQYF,TGTGCCAGCAGCTATTGGGACAGGGGTGGGGAGACCCAGTACTTC
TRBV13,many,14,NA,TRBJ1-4,CASSSGLQNEKLFF,TGTGCCAGCAGCTCGGGACTGCAAAATGAAAAACTGTTTTTT
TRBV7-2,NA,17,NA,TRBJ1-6,CASSGRSTNLNNSPLHF,TGTGCCAGCAGCGGACGGAGCACCAACCTTAATAATTCACCCCTCCACTTT
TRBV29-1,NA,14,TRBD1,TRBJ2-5,CSVQTGGVQETQYF,TGCAGCGTGCAGACAGGGGGCGTCCAAGAGACCCAGTACTTC
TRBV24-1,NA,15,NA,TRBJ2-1,CATSVLAGAKNEQFF,TGTGCCACCAGTGTCTTAGCCGGGGCGAAGAATGAGCAGTTCTTC
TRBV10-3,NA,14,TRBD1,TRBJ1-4,CAISPDRASEKLFF,TGTGCCATCAGCCCGGACAGGGCTAGTGAAAAACTGTTTTTT
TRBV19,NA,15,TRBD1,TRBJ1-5,CASRAQGWSNQPQHF,TGTGCCAGTAGGGCACAGGGGTGGAGCAATCAGCCCCAGCATTTT
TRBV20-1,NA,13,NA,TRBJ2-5,CSAMGPFGETQYF,TGCAGTGCTATGGGGCCTTTTGGAGAGACCCAGTACTTC
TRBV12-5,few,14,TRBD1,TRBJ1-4,CASGLGTGDEKLFF,TGTGCTAGTGGTCTCGGGACAGGGGACGAAAAACTGTTTTTT
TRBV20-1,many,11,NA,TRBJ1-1,CSASSNTEAFF,TGCAGTGCTAGTTCGAACACTGAAGCTTTCTTT
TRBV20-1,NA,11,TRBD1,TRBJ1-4,CSARDQDRLFF,TGCAGTGCTAGAGACCAGGACAGGCTGTTTTTT
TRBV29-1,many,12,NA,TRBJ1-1,CSVSAGNTEAFF,TGCAGCGTTAGTGCCGGGAACACTGAAGCTTTCTTT
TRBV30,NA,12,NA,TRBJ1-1,CAWSGSGTEAFF,TGTGCCTGGAGTGGAAGCGGAACTGAAGCTTTCTTT
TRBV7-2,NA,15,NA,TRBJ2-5,CASSLQATGEETQYF,TGTGCCAGCAGCCTCCAGGCAACGGGGGAGGAGACCCAGTACTTC
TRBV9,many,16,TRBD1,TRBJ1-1,CASSVASGTANTEAFF,TGTGCCAGCAGCGTAGCTTCAGGGACAGCGAACACTGAAGCTTTCTTT
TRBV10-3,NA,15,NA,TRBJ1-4,CAISSARATGEKLFF,TGTGCCATCAGTTCCGCGAGGGCTACAGGCGAAAAACTGTTTTTT
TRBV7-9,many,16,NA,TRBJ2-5,CASSSKTRRTQETQYF,TGTGCCAGCAGCTCGAAGACACGCAGGACCCAAGAGACCCAGTACTTC
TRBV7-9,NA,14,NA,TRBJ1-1,CASSLAGPHSEAFF,TGTGCCAGCAGCTTGGCAGGGCCACATTCTGAAGCTTTCTTT
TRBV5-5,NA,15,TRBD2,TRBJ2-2,CASSFSGRALGELFF,TGTGCCAGCAGCTTTAGCGGGAGGGCCCTCGGGGAGCTGTTTTTT
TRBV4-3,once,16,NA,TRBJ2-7,CASSQDLAGVSYEQYF,TGCGCCAGCAGCCAAGATTTGGCAGGGGTCTCCTACGAGCAGTACTTC
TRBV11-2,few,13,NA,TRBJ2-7,CASRTWQTYEQYF,TGTGCCAGCAGAACTTGGCAGACCTACGAGCAGTACTTC
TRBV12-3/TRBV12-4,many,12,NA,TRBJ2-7,CASSVGTSRQYF,TGTGCCAGCAGTGTCGGGACATCTCGGCAGTACTTC
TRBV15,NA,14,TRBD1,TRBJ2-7,CATSMPGQGYEQYF,TGTGCCACCAGCATGCCGGGACAGGGTTACGAGCAGTACTTC
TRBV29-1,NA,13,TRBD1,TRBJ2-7,CSFFGQGIYEQYF,TGCAGCTTTTTTGGACAGGGGATCTACGAGCAGTACTTC
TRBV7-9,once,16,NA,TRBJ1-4,CASRLEVRGEEEKLFF,TGTGCCAGCAGGTTAGAAGTCCGGGGGGAGGAAGAAAAACTGTTTTTT